This TCR beta chain derives from a study of cytomegalovirus exposure and HLA in healthy donors. Method: immunoSEQ multiplex PCR; TCRdb's copy keeps in-frame clones and lacks some. The sample contains some 180,000 clones, approximately 86% of which appear only once. This CDR3 comprises 14 residues. With V trimmed by 5 bases and J by 7 bases, 7 bases remained unmatched. Germline CDR1 and CDR2: SEHNR and FQNEAQ (reference sequence). Details on this clone: The antigen remains undetermined.

Study results and caveats: Three chains tied to CMV proved CMV antigen-specific in vitro.

The chain employs TRBV7-9 and TRBJ1-4; 7 nucleotides align to TRBD1. The sequenced sample was PBMCs. This clonotype originated in a man aged 30 to 45 in good health and CMV-seropositive. The CDR3: CASSRGTVPEKLFF. CDR3 DNA sequence: TGTGCCAGCAGCCGAGGGACAGTACCTGAAAAACTGTTTTTT.